Presented here are 14 T cell receptor beta chains from one specimen sequenced in a study of blood T cell repertoires in COVID-19. TCRdb keeps only in-frame clones here, not all; method: immunoSEQ multiplex PCR. The table shows under 200,000 clones, with approximately 85% occurring only once. The sample consisted of peripheral blood. These receptors all stem from a woman in her fifties or sixties with COVID-19, enrolled during active disease.

The J gene is TRBJ2-1, the V gene TRBV7-9; D possibly corresponds to TRBD2 (5 bases). Trimming pared 3 bases from V and 5 bases from J, leaving 17 bases between. The CDR3 is 16 amino acids. CDR1 SEHNR and CDR2 FQNEAQ come from the germline V gene (reference sequence). The DNA for the CDR3 is TGTGCCAGCAGCTTTTGGGAGACTAAATTAGACAATGAGCAGTTCTTC. This translates into CASSFWETKLDNEQFF.

This clone was counted only a few times. This chain joins TRBV4-2 and TRBJ2-3; 7 nucleotides agree with TRBD2. The germline V gene has CDR1 LGHNA and CDR2 YNFKEQ. The CDR3 has 15 residues. The trim removed 5 bases at V and 0 bases at J, leaving 5 bases unmatched. The CDR3 sequence: CASSATSVSTDTQYF. DNA of the CDR3: TGTGCCAGCAGCGCCACTAGCGTCAGCACAGATACGCAGTATTTT.

The CDR3 protein is CASQPLGAYEQYF. The CDR3 coding sequence is TGTGCCAGCCAACCATTAGGGGCCTACGAGCAGTACTTC. This chain connects TRBV25-1 to TRBJ2-7; D is perhaps TRBD1 (5 bases). The CDR3 contains 13 residues. Germline values: CDR1 MGHDK, CDR2 SYGVNS. V was cut by 8 bases and J by 2 bases, with 13 bases left in between.

V is TRBV15 and J is TRBJ2-5; 10 positions agree with TRBD2. Germline CDR1 is LNHNV and CDR2 is YYDKDF (reference sequence). This CDR3 contains 13 residues. J gave up 7 bases and V 5 bases, and 4 bases lay outside the gene matches. The CDR3 region has the DNA TGTGCCACCAGCGCCCGACTAGCGGGGACCCAGTACTTC. It codes for CATSARLAGTQYF.

This clone was recorded a few times. This sequence joins TRBV19 and TRBJ1-4; 10 bases align to TRBD1. The V and J ends lost 5 bases and 3 bases, in that order; junction bases with no gene match: 3. Germline CDR1 reads LNHDA; CDR2 reads SQIVND (reference sequence). The CDR3 sequence is 15 residues long. CDR3 nucleotides: TGTGCCAGTAGTGCCGGACAGGGGGCTAATGAAAAACTGTTTTTT. The encoded protein is CASSAGQGANEKLFF.

This sequence joins TRBV5-6 and TRBJ2-5, with 7 positions matching TRBD1. This CDR3 spans 15 amino acids. V was pared by 7 bases and J by 5 bases, with 14 bases of the junction left unmatched. Per the germline V gene, CDR1 is SGHDT and CDR2 is YYEEEE. The CDR3, as DNA: TGTGCCAGCCGCAAAACAGGGGCGGCTGGGGAGACCCAGTACTTC. This codes for CASRKTGAAGETQYF.

V gene TRBV12-3 or TRBV12-4 combines with J gene TRBJ1-2; TRBD1 might be the D (5 bases). This CDR3 comprises 13 residues. The CDR3 nucleotides read TGTCGGAGGGAGGGGTTTGTGGACTATGGCTACACCTTC. This translates into CRREGFVDYGYTF.

The rearrangement uses TRBV2 and TRBJ1-5; 10 bases line up with TRBD1. Germline CDR1 reads SNHLY; CDR2 reads FYNNEI. This CDR3 contains 15 residues. After removal of 6 bases from V and 5 bases from J, the junction contained 7 bases not matched to a gene. The CDR3 nucleotides are TGTGCCAGCAGGGCTAGGGACAGGGGAGATCAGCCCCAGCATTTT. As protein: CASRARDRGDQPQHF. The full variable domain, with the rest looked up from reference TRBV2 and TRBJ1-5, is EPEVTQTPSHQVTQMGQEVILRCVPISNHLYFYWYRQILGQKVEFLVSFYNNEISEKSEIFDDQFSVERPDGSNFTLKIRSTKLEDSAMYFCASRARDRGDQPQHFGDGTRLSIL.

The chain is built from TRBV6-5 and TRBJ1-6; D unresolved. CDR1 MNHEY and CDR2 SVGAGI come from the germline V gene. Trimming took 5 bases from V and 0 from J, leaving 5 bases between them. The CDR3 spans 14 residues. The CDR3 protein is CASSPLSYNSPLHF. The CDR3 bases are TGTGCCAGCAGTCCCCTCTCCTATAATTCACCCCTCCACTTT.

The V call is TRBV2, the J call TRBJ1-2; D gene ambiguous. This CDR3 is 12 amino acids long. The V and J ends lost 7 bases and 2 bases respectively, with 8 bases between them. Germline values: CDR1 SNHLY, CDR2 FYNNEI. CDR3 sequence (DNA): TGTGCCAGCACACTCTCCAACTATGGCTACACCTTC. Translating it yields CASTLSNYGYTF.

The chain couples TRBV28 to TRBJ1-2; maybe TRBD1 (5 bases). Germline CDR1 is MDHEN and CDR2 is SYDVKM. The germline V and J ends were trimmed by 1 base and 2 bases, with 8 bases remaining between them. This CDR3 is 14 amino acids long. The CDR3 DNA sequence: TGTGCCAGCAGTTTATTGGCAGGGAACTATGGCTACACCTTC. Translation: CASSLLAGNYGYTF.

The V gene is TRBV4-3, the J gene TRBJ2-3; the D is unclear. Deletions cut 0 bases from V and 6 bases from J, with 7 bases between. The CDR3 is 13 amino acids. The germline gives CDR1 LGHNA, CDR2 YSLEER. CDR3 sequence: CASSQDIRDTQYF. The CDR3 bases are TGCGCCAGCAGCCAAGATATACGGGATACGCAGTATTTT.

The J gene is TRBJ2-7, the V gene TRBV5-1; 7 bases agree with TRBD1. With V trimmed by 2 bases and J by 1 base, 3 bases remained unmatched. The CDR3 runs 14 residues. Germline CDR1 reads SGHRS; CDR2 reads YFSETQ. The CDR3 bases are TGCGCCAGCAGCTTACGGGACAGATCCTACGAGCAGTACTTC. Protein: CASSLRDRSYEQYF.

The V call is TRBV28, the J call TRBJ1-2; possible D gene TRBD1, 6 bases. CDR1 and CDR2 (germline): MDHEN, SYDVKM. The CDR3 runs to 15 residues. V was pared by 3 bases and J by 3 bases, with 14 bases between. The CDR3 DNA is TGTGCCAGCAGTTTGCCAGGGGTGTCTCACTATGGCTACACCTTC. This encodes CASSLPGVSHYGYTF.